This T cell receptor beta chain was observed in a study of T-cell memory formation after mild COVID-19. TCRdb re-called the 5' RACE reads through MiXCR, storing one row per CDR3 protein. Of roughly 45,000 distinct CDR3 sequences listed, around 25% are singletons. CDR3 length: 15 residues. Germline assignment: CDR1 SGHKS and CDR2 YYEKEE (reference sequence). V lost 0 bases, J lost 5 bases, and 12 bases lay in between. The sample consisted of PBMCs or a T cell subset sorted from them (not recorded which). This clonotype originated in a man younger than 35 who had mild COVID-19 (a few samples of this study predate the infection). Cell type and time point are not known. V gene TRBV5-5 combines with J gene TRBJ1-5; no reliable D call. The CDR3 is CASSLGVRGHQPQHF. The CDR3 DNA follows: TGTGCCAGCAGCTTGGGGGTTCGGGGTCATCAGCCCCAGCATTTT.